This TCR beta chain is from a study of OX40 agonist ivuxolimab in advanced cancers. Study in general: The study treated patients with ivuxolimab, an agonistic anti-OX40 (CD134) antibody.

CDR3 size: 16 residues. TCRdb's table, derived via immunoSEQ multiplex PCR, lists solely in-frame clones and lacks some. In the table there are tens of thousands of clones, 91% of which are singletons. The sequencing here drew on CD4+ or CD8+ T cells sorted from blood, taken in a trial of the OX40 agonist ivuxolimab. This chain connects TRBV12-2 to TRBJ2-6; the D call TRBD1 from the table was never checked on the DNA. TRBV12-2 is a listed pseudogene. The source is an adult with an advanced solid tumor such as melanoma, head and neck, liver or kidney cancer. In DNA form, the CDR3 reads TGTGCAAGTCGTTCCGGACACATCTCTGGGGCCAACGTCCTGACTTTC. This translates into CASRSGHISGANVLTF.